The 17 T cell receptor beta chains given below trace back to one sample, sequenced in a study of blood T cell repertoires in COVID-19. Using immunoSEQ multiplex PCR, the repertoire was profiled, and TCRdb retains in-frame clones only, with some absent. The sample yields 150,000 to 180,000 clones, 83% seen once. Sequenced input: peripheral blood. These receptors all stem from a woman aged 60-70 years with COVID-19, enrolled during active disease.

This clone was seen repeatedly, ten times or more. Other nucleotide sequences from this sample produce the same CDR3. The V and J genes are TRBV10-3 and TRBJ1-1; TRBD1 matches at 8 bases. The trim removed 4 bases at V and 4 bases at J, leaving 2 bases unmatched. Germline lookup yields CDR1 ENHRY and CDR2 SYGVKD. The CDR3 has 13 amino acids. In DNA, the CDR3 is TGTGCCATCAGTGTAGACAGGGGCACTGAAGCTTTCTTT. This sequence encodes CAISVDRGTEAFF.

This chain connects TRBV7-2 to TRBJ2-5; TRBD2 is a possible D gene (6 bases). Trimming pared 5 bases from V and 5 bases from J, leaving 18 bases between. In germline, CDR1 is SGHTA, CDR2 FQGNSA. The CDR3 spans 15 residues. In nucleotides, the CDR3 is TGTGCCAGCAGCACAAGACTAGTTAAGGGTGAGACCCAGTACTTC. This translates into CASSTRLVKGETQYF.

V is TRBV6-6 and J is TRBJ2-2; unclear D gene. The germline V and J ends were trimmed by 7 bases and 2 bases, with 14 bases remaining between them. This CDR3 has 15 residues. Germline CDR1 MNHNY, CDR2 SVGAGI (reference sequence). The CDR3 DNA reads TGTGCCAGCAATTTACGGGTCGGCAACACCGGGGAGCTGTTTTTT. Residues: CASNLRVGNTGELFF.

This clone turned up a few times. The rearrangement uses TRBV3-1 (or the pseudogene TRBV3-2) and TRBJ1-3, with TRBD1 as a possible D gene (6 bases). V was cut by 2 bases and J by 0 bases, with 14 bases left in between. Germline V gene data show CDR1 as LGHDT and CDR2 as YNNKEL (reference sequence). This CDR3 comprises 17 residues. The CDR3 DNA is TGTGCCAGCAGCCAACCGGACAGTTACTCCTCTGGAAACACCATATATTTT. The encoded protein is CASSQPDSYSSGNTIYF.

The genes are TRBV6-1 and TRBJ1-6, with 7 bases identical to TRBD1. Trimming removed 2 bases from V and 13 bases from J; junction bases left unmatched: 8. The CDR3 is made up of 14 amino acids. Germline V CDR1 and CDR2: MNHNS, SASEGT. The CDR3 protein is CASSEQTGSGPLHF. For the CDR3, the DNA is TGTGCCAGCAGTGAACAGACAGGGTCAGGCCCCCTCCACTTT.

V is TRBV5-6 and J is TRBJ1-5; TRBD1 is a possible D gene (6 bases). V lost 1 base and J 4 bases, leaving 12 bases between the germline ends. The CDR3 length is 15 residues. Germline CDR1 SGHDT, CDR2 YYEEEE. CDR3 in DNA: TGTGCCAGCAGCTTGAGGCAGGGGTTAAATCAGCCCCAGCATTTT. It codes for CASSLRQGLNQPQHF.

CDR3 in amino acids: CASSSTGYPYNEQFF. DNA for the CDR3: TGTGCCAGCAGCTCTACGGGATACCCCTACAATGAGCAGTTCTTC. The chain links TRBV3-1 (or the pseudogene TRBV3-2) to TRBJ2-1, with D possibly being TRBD2 (5 bases). Between the trimmed V and J ends, which lost 5 bases and 2 bases, there was a span of 13 bases. Germline CDR1 LGHDT, CDR2 YNNKEL (reference sequence). This CDR3 has 15 residues.

The chain carries TRBV9 and TRBJ1-2; 7 bases agree with TRBD1. Trimming removed 0 bases from V and 4 bases from J; junction bases left unmatched: 3. The CDR3 runs to 14 residues. The germline V gene encodes CDR1 SGDLS and CDR2 YYNGEE. In DNA, the CDR3 is TGTGCCAGCAGCGTAGGACAGGGACTCTATGGCTACACCTTC. Residues: CASSVGQGLYGYTF.

Only one count was recorded for this clone. V is TRBV10-1 and J is TRBJ2-1, with D possibly TRBD2 on 5 matching bases. The CDR3 extends over 15 amino acids. CDR1 WNHNN and CDR2 SYGVQD come from the germline V gene (reference sequence). V was clipped by 3 bases and J by 0 bases, with 9 bases between them. The chain's CDR3 is CASSESGHSYNEQFF. The CDR3 region has the DNA TGCGCCAGCAGTGAAAGCGGCCACTCCTACAATGAGCAGTTCTTC.

The V call is TRBV10-1, the J call TRBJ2-1; 7 nucleotides match TRBD2. The V gene end was trimmed by 3 bases and the J gene end by 8 bases; junction bases not matched to a gene: 7. Germline values: CDR1 WNHNN, CDR2 SYGVQD (reference sequence). The length of the CDR3 is 14 residues. CDR3 sequence reads: CASSDGGRRDEQFF. The CDR3 DNA sequence: TGCGCCAGCAGTGATGGCGGGAGAAGAGATGAGCAGTTCTTC.

The chain is built from TRBV11-2 and TRBJ2-3; TRBD2 aligns across 10 bases. The V gene end was trimmed by 0 bases and the J gene end by 1 base; junction bases not matched to a gene: 10. Germline CDR1 and CDR2: SGHAT and FQNNGV. The CDR3 has 19 amino acids. The CDR3 nucleotides are TGTGCCAGCAGCTTAGATCACCTGGCTAGCGGGGGACGCACAGATACGCAGTATTTT. It specifies CASSLDHLASGGRTDTQYF.

This clone was recorded only once. The chain carries TRBV15 and TRBJ2-1; 10 nucleotides match TRBD2. Germline trimming cut 4 bases from V and 1 base from J; bases unmatched to any gene: 10. Germline CDR1 reads LNHNV; CDR2 reads YYDKDF (reference sequence). The CDR3 contains 18 residues. This CDR3 is CATSKRAGGPRSYNEQFF. CDR3 DNA sequence: TGTGCCACCAGCAAAAGAGCGGGGGGGCCTCGATCCTACAATGAGCAGTTCTTC.

The rearrangement links TRBV24-1 to TRBJ1-3; the D gene is possibly TRBD1 (6 bases). V was pared by 8 bases and J by 4 bases, with 11 bases between. There are 13 residues in the CDR3. Germline V lookup: CDR1 KGHDR, CDR2 SFDVKD. DNA of the CDR3: TGTGCCACCAAATCAACAGGGGGAAACACCATATATTTT. Residues: CATKSTGGNTIYF.

The V gene is TRBV14, the J gene TRBJ1-2, with TRBD1 matching 9 bases. Germline trimming cut 1 base from V and 7 bases from J; bases unmatched to any gene: 10. In germline, CDR1 is SGHDN, CDR2 FVKESK. CDR3 length: 16 amino acids. CDR3: CASSQALEQGAGGYTF. In nucleotides, the CDR3 is TGTGCCAGCAGCCAAGCTCTTGAACAGGGGGCAGGTGGCTACACCTTC.

The V call is TRBV30, the J call TRBJ2-5; 10 nucleotides align to TRBD1. The germline V gene encodes CDR1 GTSNPN and CDR2 SVGIG (reference sequence). The length of the CDR3 is 15 residues. The ends lost 2 bases at V and 7 bases at J; junction bases unmatched: 10. The CDR3 spells CAWSTGTGAGGTQYF. CDR3 in DNA: TGTGCCTGGAGTACGGGGACAGGGGCCGGCGGGACCCAGTACTTC.

The rearrangement links TRBV7-9 to TRBJ2-1; tentative D call: TRBD1 (6 bases). The CDR3 extends over 12 amino acids. Germline V gene sequence: CDR1 SEHNR, CDR2 FQNEAQ (reference sequence). Trimming removed 7 bases from V and 3 bases from J, with 7 bases in between. As DNA, the CDR3 is TGTGCCAGCAAAGGGGGCTACAATGAGCAGTTCTTC. It is translated as CASKGGYNEQFF.

The chain joins TRBV4-1 to TRBJ2-1; 9 bases are a match to TRBD2. V lost 1 base to trimming and J lost 7 bases; unmatched junction nucleotides: 8. The germline V gene encodes CDR1 MGHRA and CDR2 YSYEKL. This CDR3 region has 16 residues. The CDR3 here is CASSQAVSGSKNEQFF. CDR3 DNA: TGCGCCAGCAGCCAAGCGGTTAGCGGGAGTAAAAATGAGCAGTTCTTC.